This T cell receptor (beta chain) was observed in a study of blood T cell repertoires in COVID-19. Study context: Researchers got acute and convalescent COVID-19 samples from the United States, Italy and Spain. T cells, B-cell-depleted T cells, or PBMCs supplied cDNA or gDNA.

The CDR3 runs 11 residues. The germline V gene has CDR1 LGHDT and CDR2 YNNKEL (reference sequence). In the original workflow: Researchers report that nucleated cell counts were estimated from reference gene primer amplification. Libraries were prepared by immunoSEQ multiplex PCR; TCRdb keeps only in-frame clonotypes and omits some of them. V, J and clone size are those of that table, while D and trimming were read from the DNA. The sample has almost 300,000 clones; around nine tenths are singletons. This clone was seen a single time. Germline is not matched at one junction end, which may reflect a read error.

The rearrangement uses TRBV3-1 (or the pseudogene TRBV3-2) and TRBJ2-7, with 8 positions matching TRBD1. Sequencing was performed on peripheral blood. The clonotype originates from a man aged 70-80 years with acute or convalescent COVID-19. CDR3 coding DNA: TGTGCCAGCAGCGGTCGGGGACAGGCCCACTTC. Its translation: CASSGRGQAHF.